This T cell receptor beta chain originates from a study of glioma-infiltrating T cells after dendritic cell vaccination. From germline, CDR1 is SNHLY and CDR2 FYNNEI. With 5 bases clipped from V and 2 bases from J, the junction kept 5 bases outside the gene matches. The CDR3 is 16 residues long. This table comes from immunoSEQ multiplex PCR, and its TCRdb copy is limited to in-frame clones, with some not included. The profile shows tens of thousands of clones, roughly four fifths of them singletons. This clone was observed a handful of times. Its target is unknown. Broader study findings: The cohort had few patients with full blood and tumor sets.

The receptor comes from a human donor with glioblastoma. The source material was blood, sampled before dendritic cell vaccination. V gene TRBV2 combines with J gene TRBJ2-1, with TRBD2 matching over 11 bases. CDR3 region: CASSTTSGEPYNEQFF. CDR3 sequence (DNA): TGTGCCAGCAGTACGACTAGCGGGGAACCCTACAATGAGCAGTTCTTC. The full variable domain, rest sourced from reference TRBV2 and TRBJ2-1, is EPEVTQTPSHQVTQMGQEVILRCVPISNHLYFYWYRQILGQKVEFLVSFYNNEISEKSEIFDDQFSVERPDGSNFTLKIRSTKLEDSAMYFCASSTTSGEPYNEQFFGPGTRLTVL.